This note documents a single TCR beta chain sequence. Its antigen is still unknown. The sample holds no much larger clone one base away, and base qualities are not on file. This sample is part of a study of beta chain features in type 1 diabetes (dated 2018 in TCRdb). Study-level background: No differences in mean age, gender distribution, total cell number or subset yield were found between patients and healthy donors. A total of roughly 98,000,000 sorted cells were examined across all samples, and a strong correlation was observed between cell number per subset and RNA yield. In the study, recently diagnosed type 1 diabetes patients and matched healthy donors were compared on the TCRB repertoires of their sorted circulating CD4+ T cell subsets. Whereas all 28 donors provided naive and central memory subsets, regulatory and stem cell-like memory subsets were isolated from just 8 patients and about 8 healthy donors. What the authors observed across the whole study: Shorter templates might be favored by PCR, yet because patient and control samples were amplified and corrected together, any such skew would affect both groups equally. Patients with type 1 diabetes made fewer insertions and deleted more nucleotides at VDJ recombination sites, implying thymic rearrangement abnormalities. Type 1 diabetes patients showed a moderate but significant shortening of TCRB CDR3 length in all four CD4+ subsets. Because cDNA was sequenced instead of genomic DNA, highly expressing activated cells could be over-represented, though the groups showed no difference in activation or CD3 levels. HLA sub-analyses involved small numbers of individuals, so any influence of HLA type on TCRB rearrangement remained unresolved. The naive, central memory and regulatory TCRB repertoires appeared to resemble one another more closely among patients than among healthy donors.

A single peripheral blood draw of about 116 mL on average was collected from each donor into heparinised tubes. Naive, central memory, regulatory and stem cell-like memory CD4+ T cells were sorted on a BD FACSAria II using a panel including CD45RO, CCR7, CD25, CD127, CD95 and CD27. Purity was above 95% for every sorted population. PBMCs were separated immediately by Lymphoprep density gradient centrifugation and were stained directly, without being cultured. Samples were stained and sorted in pairs, with one healthy donor and one patient per experiment, so that batch effects were minimized. The High Capacity cDNA Reverse Transcription Kit was used to reverse transcribe all of the isolated RNA, meaning that expressed TCRB transcripts were what got sequenced. Deep immunoSEQ sequencing was performed on naive, central memory and regulatory T cell samples, with an average of roughly 4 million total reads per sample. After sorted cells were lysed in RLT buffer, RNA was extracted with DNase-treated RNeasy Micro or Mini kits, with the choice depending on cell number. To prevent cross-contamination, every cell subset was processed on its own, while patient and healthy donor samples were processed together. The immunoSEQ multiplex PCR was used to amplify TCRB sequences from cDNA, yielding 87-bp fragments that span the CDR3 region. The amplicons were sequenced using the Illumina HiSeq platform. The original methods were these. Synthetic template baselines were used to correct PCR bias computationally, reads within Hamming distance 2 were collapsed together, and singletons that could not be merged were discarded. Reads were aligned against IMGT to assign V, D and J genes, CDR3 length and insertions or deletions at six rearrangement sites. Within each subset, clonotype counts were normalized to sorted cell number, after which true diversity and Gini coefficients were computed with the tcR R package. Repertoire sharing was quantified using the overlap coefficient calculated on TCRB nucleotide sequences. Out-of-frame TCRB sequences from naive cells were analyzed as a proxy for the pre-selection repertoire. The source is immuneACCESS, and TCRdb retained only in-frame sequences with V and J called. Part of the clones is not carried over; for the studies checked, unresolved V genes explain less than half of this, and the remainder is unexplained. From that table come the V and J calls and clone size; the DNA was used to work out D and trimming. The sample includes roughly 450,000 clones, with about an eighth observed a single time. Over 0.04% of the sample is taken by the ten largest.

At the junction V is shortened by 6 bases and J by 5 bases; bases outside the gene matches: 2. The germline V gene yields MNHEY for CDR1 and SVGAGI for CDR2. Its CDR3 holds 13 amino acids, cysteine through phenylalanine. Of the read, only the CDR3 DNA is kept; its 39 bases are in frame from base 1. The sample comprised naive CD4+ T cells from blood. Explained via the paper, the cell subset or site label denotes: true naive CD4+ T cells. Rearrangement joined TRBV6-5 to TRBJ1-4; 8 middle bases align to TRBD1. The sequence derives from a woman between 18 and 30 years old in good health. The DNA is as follows: TGTGCCAGCAGCCGGACAGGGAATGAAAAACTGTTTTTT. The resulting protein is CASSRTGNEKLFF.